These T cell receptor beta chains were read from a single sample in a study of blood T cell repertoires in COVID-19. Using immunoSEQ multiplex PCR, the repertoire was profiled, and TCRdb retains in-frame clones only, with some absent. Of 160,000 or so clones in the sample, roughly 78% were seen once. The source material was peripheral blood. The source is a woman aged 55 to 70 with COVID-19, enrolled during active disease. The CDR3 runs from the conserved cysteine through the conserved F or W. A D gene is named only where the DNA matches it firmly. Clone size is shown for a subset of rows, as once, few, many or a class of expanded clone.

V gene	CDR3 length	J gene	D gene	clone size	CDR3 DNA	CDR3 protein
TRBV2	14	TRBJ1-1	TRBD1	NA	TGTGCCAGCAGTGTAGACAGGGTGAACACTGAAGCTTTCTTT	CASSVDRVNTEAFF
TRBV5-8	16	TRBJ1-5	TRBD1	NA	TGTGCCAGCAGAGATTTGGCAGGGGGATTTGGTCAGCCCCAGCATTTT	CASRDLAGGFGQPQHF
TRBV30	14	TRBJ2-3	NA	once	TGTGCCTGGAGCCTCGGGAGTCGAACAGATACGCAGTATTTT	CAWSLGSRTDTQYF
TRBV28	15	TRBJ1-6	NA	once	TGTGCCAGCAGCCCCGTCAGGGGTTATAATTCACCCCTCCACTTT	CASSPVRGYNSPLHF
TRBV25-1	18	TRBJ2-5	TRBD2	NA	TGTGCCAGCAGTGAATTTAAAGGTAGCGGGAGAATACAAGAGACCCAGTACTTC	CASSEFKGSGRIQETQYF
TRBV7-9	14	TRBJ1-2	TRBD1	NA	TGTGCCAGCAGCCCGAGACAGGGTAACTATGGCTACACCTTC	CASSPRQGNYGYTF
TRBV6-2/TRBV6-3	18	TRBJ1-1	TRBD1	NA	TGTGCCAGCAGTTACCGGTTTGACAGGGGGCCCCAGAACACTGAAGCTTTCTTT	CASSYRFDRGPQNTEAFF
TRBV7-8	14	TRBJ1-5	NA	NA	TGTGCCAGCAGCTTAGAACAGCCCAATCAGCCCCAGCATTTT	CASSLEQPNQPQHF
TRBV6-5	14	TRBJ2-2	TRBD2	NA	TGTGCCAGCTGTAGCGGGAGGGCAACCGGGGAGCTGTTTTTT	CASCSGRATGELFF
TRBV7-3	14	TRBJ2-3	NA	NA	TGTGCCAGCAGCTTAGGTAGCAGGGTGAATACGCAGTATTTT	CASSLGSRVNTQYF
TRBV15	13	TRBJ1-6	NA	NA	TGTGCCACCAGCAGAGACAGAAATTCACCCCTCCACTTT	CATSRDRNSPLHF
TRBV11-3	15	TRBJ2-1	TRBD2	NA	TGTGCCAGCAGCTTAGAGGGACTAGCGGCCAATGAGCAGTTCTTC	CASSLEGLAANEQFF
TRBV19	15	TRBJ1-1	NA	NA	TGTGCCAGTAGGGCCCCCGGGAGACAGAACACTGAAGCTTTCTTT	CASRAPGRQNTEAFF
TRBV18	13	TRBJ2-1	TRBD1	few	TGTGCCAGCTCACCGACAGGGGGGGGCGAGCAGTTCTTC	CASSPTGGGEQFF
TRBV7-3	17	TRBJ2-6	TRBD1	NA	TGTGCCAGCAGGCCTACAGGGGGTGTCTCTGGGGCCAACGTCCTGACTTTC	CASRPTGGVSGANVLTF